This is a list of T cell receptor beta chains from one sample in a study of cytomegalovirus exposure and HLA in healthy donors. TCRdb keeps only in-frame clones here, not all; method: immunoSEQ multiplex PCR. Seen here are some 190,000 clones, about 87% observed once, and the top ten hold roughly 1.3%. Sequencing was done on a sample of PBMCs. The origin of the receptors is a man younger than 40 in good health and CMV-seronegative. The CDR3 runs from the conserved cysteine through the conserved F or W. Each record gives: clone size, CDR3 length, J gene, D gene, V gene, CDR3 DNA, CDR3 protein. D genes are given only for firm matches. Clone sizes are given selectively: once, few, many, or a class where the clone is expanded.

NA	16	TRBJ2-3	TRBD2	TRBV30	TGTGCCTGGAGTCCGAAACTAGCGGGAGCCACAGATACGCAGTATTTT	CAWSPKLAGATDTQYF
NA	13	TRBJ1-2	NA	TRBV19	TGTGCCTCCTCCCCAACAGGGACCTATGGCTACACCTTC	CASSPTGTYGYTF
NA	14	TRBJ1-1	NA	TRBV9	TGTGCCAGCAGCCCGAGCGGGCTTGGCACTGAAGCTTTCTTT	CASSPSGLGTEAFF
NA	14	TRBJ2-2	TRBD2	TRBV2	TGTGCCAGCACGCGGGAGGGGGGCACCGGGGAGCTGTTTTTT	CASTREGGTGELFF
NA	13	TRBJ1-2	NA	TRBV27	TGTGCCAGCAGCCCCGCAGGGGCCAGAGGCTACACCTTC	CASSPAGARGYTF
NA	15	TRBJ2-1	TRBD2	TRBV6-5	TGTGCCAGCAGCCGATCGGGGGGGGTCTACAATGAGCAGTTCTTC	CASSRSGGVYNEQFF
NA	16	TRBJ2-7	TRBD2	TRBV7-2	TGTGCCAGCAGCTTAGCCGGGAGGGCTAGCTCCTACGAGCAGTACTTC	CASSLAGRASSYEQYF
NA	15	TRBJ2-5	NA	TRBV6-5	TGTGCCAGCAGTTACTCGCCAGGGGTGGAAGAGACCCAGTACTTC	CASSYSPGVEETQYF
few	15	TRBJ1-1	NA	TRBV2	TGTGCCAGCAAGGGCAGGGGTGGTTCGAACACTGAAGCTTTCTTT	CASKGRGGSNTEAFF
NA	13	TRBJ1-2	NA	TRBV18	TGTGCCAGCTCAAGGGACAAAAACTATGGCTACACCTTC	CASSRDKNYGYTF
NA	16	TRBJ1-2	NA	TRBV6-5	TGTGCCAGCAGTTACTCGAGGTCCCCGGGGGGGGATGGCTACACCTTC	CASSYSRSPGGDGYTF
few	16	TRBJ2-7	TRBD1	TRBV4-1	TGCGCCAGCAGCCAGTCCCCCCGGGACAGGCGCGGCGAGCAGTACTTC	CASSQSPRDRRGEQYF
NA	16	TRBJ2-7	TRBD2	TRBV4-1	TGCGCCAGCAGCCAAGGCAGGGTAGCGGGGGTCTACGAGCAGTACTTC	CASSQGRVAGVYEQYF
NA	17	TRBJ1-5	NA	TRBV6-1	TGTGCCAGCAGTGAATCTTCGGCAGACAGGTCTAATCAGCCCCAGCATTTT	CASSESSADRSNQPQHF
few	15	TRBJ2-2	TRBD1	TRBV5-1	TGCGCCAGCAGCGAGACAGGGGGACGGGACGGGGAGCTGTTTTTT	CASSETGGRDGELFF
NA	15	TRBJ2-7	TRBD2	TRBV23-1	TGCGCCAGCGGGTTAGGGAGGGGAGTCTCCTACGAGCAGTACTTC	CASGLGRGVSYEQYF
NA	13	TRBJ2-3	TRBD2	TRBV27	TGTGCCAGCAGTTTACCGGGAGGAGATACGCAGTATTTT	CASSLPGGDTQYF
NA	14	TRBJ2-7	NA	TRBV4-2	TGTGCCAGCAGTTCTACTAGCATTACCTACGAGCAGTACTTC	CASSSTSITYEQYF
NA	15	TRBJ1-3	NA	TRBV18	TGTGCCAGCTCACCGAGGCCCCTCTCTGGAAACACCATATATTTT	CASSPRPLSGNTIYF
NA	10	TRBJ2-7	NA	TRBV30	TGTGCCTGGAGTCGGAGGGAGCAGTACTTC	CAWSRREQYF
few	14	TRBJ2-1	NA	TRBV25-1	TGTGCCAGCAGTGAGAGGGGGGGGACAATTGAGCAGTTCTTC	CASSERGGTIEQFF
few	18	TRBJ1-2	NA	TRBV21-1	TGTGCCAGCAGCAAAGGCAAAATTAAATTCCGGGACAGGGACGGCTACACCTTC	CASSKGKIKFRDRDGYTF
once	15	TRBJ2-7	NA	TRBV7-6	TGTGCCAGCAGCTTATCTCCAGCGGGTGTGTACGAGCAGTACTTC	CASSLSPAGVYEQYF
NA	15	TRBJ2-1	NA	TRBV7-2	TGTGCCAGCAGCCGGGACGGGGGCTCCTACAATGAGCAGTTCTTC	CASSRDGGSYNEQFF
NA	14	TRBJ2-1	TRBD2	TRBV29-1	TGCAGCGTTGAACACCGCGGGGGGCGGAATGAGCAGTTCTTC	CSVEHRGGRNEQFF
NA	17	TRBJ1-5	NA	TRBV10-3	TGTGCCATCAGTGAGGAAATTAGGTCAGGGTTCAATCAGCCCCAGCATTTT	CAISEEIRSGFNQPQHF
NA	15	TRBJ1-3	NA	TRBV5-4	TGTGCCAGCAGCTTGGTGGGGGCTGAGGGAAACACCATATATTTT	CASSLVGAEGNTIYF
NA	12	TRBJ2-7	NA	TRBV19	TGTGCCAGTAGTATAGATCCGTACGAGCAGTACTTC	CASSIDPYEQYF
NA	16	TRBJ2-3	TRBD2	TRBV4-1	TGCGCCAGCAGCCAGACCCCTGCGGGAGCGGTAGATACGCAGTATTTT	CASSQTPAGAVDTQYF
NA	15	TRBJ1-2	NA	TRBV6-5	TGTGCCAGCAGTTTAAACAGGCCCACTAACTATGGCTACACCTTC	CASSLNRPTNYGYTF
NA	13	TRBJ2-1	NA	TRBV27	TGTGCCAGCAGTTTGTTGCAGGGCAATGAGCAGTTCTTC	CASSLLQGNEQFF
NA	16	TRBJ2-1	NA	TRBV7-9	TGTGCCAGCAGCTTAGCCGGCAGGGCTAGGTACAATGAGCAGTTCTTC	CASSLAGRARYNEQFF
NA	13	TRBJ2-1	NA	TRBV2	TGTGCCAGCAGTTCTCACCATGGGGGGGAGCAGTTCTTC	CASSSHHGGEQFF
NA	16	TRBJ2-3	NA	TRBV4-3	TGCGCCAGCAGCCAAGAGGGAGGAGTCAGCACAGATACGCAGTATTTT	CASSQEGGVSTDTQYF
NA	14	TRBJ2-2	NA	TRBV7-6	TGTGCCAGCAGCCGTCCCCGCGGTGGCGGGGAGCTGTTTTTT	CASSRPRGGGELFF